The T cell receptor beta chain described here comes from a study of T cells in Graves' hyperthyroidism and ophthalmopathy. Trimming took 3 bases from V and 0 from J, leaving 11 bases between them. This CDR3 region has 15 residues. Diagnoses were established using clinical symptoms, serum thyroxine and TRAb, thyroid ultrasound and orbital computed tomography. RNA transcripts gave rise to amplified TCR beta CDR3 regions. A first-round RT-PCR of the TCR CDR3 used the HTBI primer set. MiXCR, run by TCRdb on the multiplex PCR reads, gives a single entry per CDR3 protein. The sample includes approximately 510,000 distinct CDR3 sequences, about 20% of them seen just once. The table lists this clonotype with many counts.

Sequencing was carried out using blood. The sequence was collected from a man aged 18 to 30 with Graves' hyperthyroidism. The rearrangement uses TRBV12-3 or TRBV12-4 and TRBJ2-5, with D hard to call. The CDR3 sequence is CASSFTLSYQETQYF. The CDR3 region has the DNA TGTGCCAGCAGTTTTACACTCTCGTACCAAGAGACCCAGTACTTC.